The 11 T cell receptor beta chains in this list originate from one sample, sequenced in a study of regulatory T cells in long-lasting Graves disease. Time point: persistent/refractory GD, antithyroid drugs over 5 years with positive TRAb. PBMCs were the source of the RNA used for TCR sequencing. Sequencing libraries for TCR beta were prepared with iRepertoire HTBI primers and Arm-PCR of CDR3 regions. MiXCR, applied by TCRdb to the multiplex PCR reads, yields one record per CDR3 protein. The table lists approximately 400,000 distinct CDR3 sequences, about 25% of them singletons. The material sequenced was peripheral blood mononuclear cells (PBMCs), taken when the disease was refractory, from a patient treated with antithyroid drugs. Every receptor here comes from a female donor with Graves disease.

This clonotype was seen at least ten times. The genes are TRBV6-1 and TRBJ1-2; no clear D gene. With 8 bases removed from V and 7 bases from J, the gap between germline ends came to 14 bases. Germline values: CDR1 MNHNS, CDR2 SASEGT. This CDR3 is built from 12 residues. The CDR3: CASRNRDIGYTF. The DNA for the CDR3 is TGTGCCAGCCGCAATAGGGATATTGGCTACACCTTC.

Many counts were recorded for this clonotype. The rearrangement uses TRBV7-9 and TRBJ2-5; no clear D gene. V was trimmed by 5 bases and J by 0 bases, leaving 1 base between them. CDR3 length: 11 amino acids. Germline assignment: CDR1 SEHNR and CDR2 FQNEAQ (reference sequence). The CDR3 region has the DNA TGTGCCAGCAGCAACCAAGAGACCCAGTACTTC. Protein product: CASSNQETQYF.

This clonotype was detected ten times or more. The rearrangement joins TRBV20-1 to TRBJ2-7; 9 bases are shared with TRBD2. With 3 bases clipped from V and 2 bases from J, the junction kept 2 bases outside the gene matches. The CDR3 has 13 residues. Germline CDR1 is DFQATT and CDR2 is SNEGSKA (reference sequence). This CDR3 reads CSASQREAYEQYF. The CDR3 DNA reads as TGCAGTGCTAGCCAGCGGGAGGCCTACGAGCAGTACTTC.

The CDR3 nucleotides read TGTGCCAGCAAGGAATTGAATGAAAAACTGTTTTTT. Amino acids: CASKELNEKLFF. The rearrangement joins TRBV7-9 to TRBJ1-4; D is unresolved. CDR1 is SEHNR, CDR2 FQNEAQ, per germline (reference sequence). The CDR3 runs 12 residues. Deletions cut 7 bases from V and 5 bases from J, with 8 bases between.

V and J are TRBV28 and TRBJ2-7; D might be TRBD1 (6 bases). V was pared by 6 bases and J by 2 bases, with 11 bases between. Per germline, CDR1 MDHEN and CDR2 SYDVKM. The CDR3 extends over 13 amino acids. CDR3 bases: TGTGCCAGCAGACAACAGGGAACCTACGAGCAGTACTTC. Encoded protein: CASRQQGTYEQYF.

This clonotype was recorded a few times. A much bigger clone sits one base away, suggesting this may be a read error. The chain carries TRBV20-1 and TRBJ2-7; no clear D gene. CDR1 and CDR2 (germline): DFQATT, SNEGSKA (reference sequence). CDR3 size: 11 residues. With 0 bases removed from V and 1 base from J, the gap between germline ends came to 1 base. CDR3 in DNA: TGCAGTGCTAGAGATTCCTACGAGCAGTACTTC. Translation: CSARDSYEQYF.

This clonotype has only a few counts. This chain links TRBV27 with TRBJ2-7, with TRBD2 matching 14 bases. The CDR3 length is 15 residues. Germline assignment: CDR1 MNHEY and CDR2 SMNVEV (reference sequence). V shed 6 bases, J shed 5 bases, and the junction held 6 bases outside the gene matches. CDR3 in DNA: TGTGCCAGCAGCAGACTAGCGGGAGGGCACAACGAGCAGTACTTC. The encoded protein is CASSRLAGGHNEQYF.

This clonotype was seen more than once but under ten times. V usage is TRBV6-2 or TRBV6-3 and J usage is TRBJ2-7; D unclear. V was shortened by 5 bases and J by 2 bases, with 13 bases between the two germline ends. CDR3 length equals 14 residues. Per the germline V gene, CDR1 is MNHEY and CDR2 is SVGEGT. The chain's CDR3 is CASSIPPATYEQYF. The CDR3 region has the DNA TGTGCCAGCAGTATCCCCCCCGCGACCTACGAGCAGTACTTC.

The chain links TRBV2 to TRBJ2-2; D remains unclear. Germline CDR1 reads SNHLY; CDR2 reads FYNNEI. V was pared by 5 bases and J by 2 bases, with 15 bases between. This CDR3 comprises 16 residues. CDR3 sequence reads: CASSRPSGLNTGELFF. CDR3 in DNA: TGTGCCAGCAGTCGACCATCCGGGTTAAACACCGGGGAGCTGTTTTTT.

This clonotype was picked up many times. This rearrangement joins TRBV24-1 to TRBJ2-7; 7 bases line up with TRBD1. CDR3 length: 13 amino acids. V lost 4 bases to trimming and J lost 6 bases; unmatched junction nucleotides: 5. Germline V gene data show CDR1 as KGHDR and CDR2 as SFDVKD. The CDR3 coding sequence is TGTGCCACCAGTGAGTTCACAGGGGCCGAGCAGTACTTC. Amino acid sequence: CATSEFTGAEQYF.

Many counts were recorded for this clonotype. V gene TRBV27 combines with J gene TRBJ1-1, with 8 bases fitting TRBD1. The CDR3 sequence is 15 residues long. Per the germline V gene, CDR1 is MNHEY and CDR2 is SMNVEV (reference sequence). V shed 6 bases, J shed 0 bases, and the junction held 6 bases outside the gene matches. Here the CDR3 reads CASRRQGLMNTEAFF. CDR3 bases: TGTGCCAGCAGGAGACAGGGGCTAATGAACACTGAAGCTTTCTTT.